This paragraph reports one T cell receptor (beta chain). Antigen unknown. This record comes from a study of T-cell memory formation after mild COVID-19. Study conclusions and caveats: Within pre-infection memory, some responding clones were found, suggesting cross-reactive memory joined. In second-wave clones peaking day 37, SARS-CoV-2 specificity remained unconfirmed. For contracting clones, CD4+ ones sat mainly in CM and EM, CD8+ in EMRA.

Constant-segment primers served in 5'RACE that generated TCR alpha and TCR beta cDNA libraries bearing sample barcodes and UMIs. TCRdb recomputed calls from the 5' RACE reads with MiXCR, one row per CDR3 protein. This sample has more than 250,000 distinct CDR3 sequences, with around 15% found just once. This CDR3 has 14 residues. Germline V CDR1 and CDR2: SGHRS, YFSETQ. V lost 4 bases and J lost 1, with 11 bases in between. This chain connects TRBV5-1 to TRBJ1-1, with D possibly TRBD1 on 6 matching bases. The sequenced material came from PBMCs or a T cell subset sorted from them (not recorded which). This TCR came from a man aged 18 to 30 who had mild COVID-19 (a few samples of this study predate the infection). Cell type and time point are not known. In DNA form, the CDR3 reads TGCGCCAGCAGCGCAATGACAGGGAACACTGAAGCTTTCTTT. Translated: CASSAMTGNTEAFF.